The entry below describes one TCR beta chain. The antigen remains undetermined. The authors ran a second PCR of roughly 6 to 11 cycles using a sample-barcoded 5' primer and a J-beta primer mix. Every molecule of cDNA carried a tag from a template-switch adaptor with 12 random nucleotides. TCRdb independently ran MiXCR on the 5' RACE reads; one entry per CDR3 protein. The repertoire holds about 1.4 million distinct CDR3 sequences, approximately 63% seen once, with 5.5% to 8% in the top ten. Healthy individuals of Caucasian origin from Russia, aged about 6 to 100, served as donors. Every donor gave about 9 milliliters of peripheral blood. This sample was taken from a study of blood T cells in healthy people across ages. Study-level points and caveats: CMV status of donors was unknown, possibly confounding expanded clonotype changes.

The CDR3 covers 15 residues. The ends were cut back, 3 bases at V and 8 bases at J, with 19 bases in the middle. Germline V gene sequence: CDR1 SGDLS, CDR2 YYNGEE. Sequenced sample: blood. V usage is TRBV9 and J usage is TRBJ2-3; D ambiguous. This clonotype originated in a man aged 18 to 29 in good health. Written as DNA, the CDR3 is TGTGCCAGCAGCGGAACACGGGCCCCCCTCGGTACGCAGTATTTT. It specifies CASSGTRAPLGTQYF. The full variable domain, its missing parts supplied by reference TRBV9 and TRBJ2-3, is DSGVTQTPKHLITATGQRVTLRCSPRSGDLSVYWYQQSLDQGLQFLIQYYNGEERAKGNILERFSAQQFPDLHSELNLSSLELGDSALYFCASSGTRAPLGTQYFGPGTRLTVL.